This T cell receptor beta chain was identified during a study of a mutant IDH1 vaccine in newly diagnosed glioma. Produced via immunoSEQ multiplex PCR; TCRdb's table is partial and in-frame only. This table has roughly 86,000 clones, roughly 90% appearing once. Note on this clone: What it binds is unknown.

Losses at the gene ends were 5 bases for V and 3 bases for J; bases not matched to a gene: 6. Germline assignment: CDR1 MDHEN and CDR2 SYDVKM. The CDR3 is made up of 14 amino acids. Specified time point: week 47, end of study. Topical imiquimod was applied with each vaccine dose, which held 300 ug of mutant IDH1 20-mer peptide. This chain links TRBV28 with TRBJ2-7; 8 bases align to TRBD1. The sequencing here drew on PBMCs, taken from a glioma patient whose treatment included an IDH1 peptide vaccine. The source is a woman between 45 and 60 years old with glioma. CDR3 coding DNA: TGTGCCAGCAGTGAGACAGGGACAGGCTACGAGCAGTACTTC. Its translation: CASSETGTGYEQYF.